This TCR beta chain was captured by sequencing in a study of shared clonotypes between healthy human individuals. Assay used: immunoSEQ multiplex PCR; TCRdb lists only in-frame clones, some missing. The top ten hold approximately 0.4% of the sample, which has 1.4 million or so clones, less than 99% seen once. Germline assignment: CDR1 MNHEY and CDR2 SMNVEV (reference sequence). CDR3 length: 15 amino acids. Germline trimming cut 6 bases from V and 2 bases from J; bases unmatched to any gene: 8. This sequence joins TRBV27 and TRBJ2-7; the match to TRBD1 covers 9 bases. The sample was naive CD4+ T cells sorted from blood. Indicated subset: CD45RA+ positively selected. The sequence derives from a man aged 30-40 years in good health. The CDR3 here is CASSAGTGRTYEQYF. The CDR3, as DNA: TGTGCCAGCAGCGCCGGGACAGGGCGTACCTACGAGCAGTACTTC.